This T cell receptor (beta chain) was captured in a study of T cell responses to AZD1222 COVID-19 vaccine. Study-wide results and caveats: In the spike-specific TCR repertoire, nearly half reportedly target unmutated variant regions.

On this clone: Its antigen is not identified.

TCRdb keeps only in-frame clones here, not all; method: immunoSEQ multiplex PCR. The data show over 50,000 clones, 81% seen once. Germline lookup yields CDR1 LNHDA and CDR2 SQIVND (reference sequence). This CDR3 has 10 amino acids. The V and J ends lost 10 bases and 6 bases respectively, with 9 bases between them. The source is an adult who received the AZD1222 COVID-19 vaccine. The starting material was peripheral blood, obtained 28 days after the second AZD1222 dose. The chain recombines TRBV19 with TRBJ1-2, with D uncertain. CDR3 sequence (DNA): TGTGCCACCGAGGATGATGGCTACACCTTC. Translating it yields CATEDDGYTF.